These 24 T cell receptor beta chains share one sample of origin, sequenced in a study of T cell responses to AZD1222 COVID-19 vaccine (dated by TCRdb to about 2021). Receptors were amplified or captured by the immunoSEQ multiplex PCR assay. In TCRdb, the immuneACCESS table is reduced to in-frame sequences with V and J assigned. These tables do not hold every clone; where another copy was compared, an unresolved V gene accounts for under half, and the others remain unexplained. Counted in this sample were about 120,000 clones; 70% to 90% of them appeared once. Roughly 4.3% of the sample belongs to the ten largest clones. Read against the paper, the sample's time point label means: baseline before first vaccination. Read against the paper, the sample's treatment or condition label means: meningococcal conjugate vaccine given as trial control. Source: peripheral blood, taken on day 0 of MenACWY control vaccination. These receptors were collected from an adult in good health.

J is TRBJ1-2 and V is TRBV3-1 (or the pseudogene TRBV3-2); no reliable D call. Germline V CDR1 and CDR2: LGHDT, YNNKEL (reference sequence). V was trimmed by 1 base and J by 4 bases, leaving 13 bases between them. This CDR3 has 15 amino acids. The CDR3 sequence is CASSQVGVGPYGYTF. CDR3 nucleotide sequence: TGTGCCAGCAGCCAAGTCGGTGTCGGACCCTATGGCTACACCTTC.

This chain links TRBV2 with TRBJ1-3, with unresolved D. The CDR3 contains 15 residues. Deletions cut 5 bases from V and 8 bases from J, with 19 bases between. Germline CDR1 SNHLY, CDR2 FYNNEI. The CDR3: CASSSIGLTLDTIYF. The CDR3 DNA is TGTGCCAGCAGTTCCATCGGGTTGACCTTGGACACCATATATTTT.

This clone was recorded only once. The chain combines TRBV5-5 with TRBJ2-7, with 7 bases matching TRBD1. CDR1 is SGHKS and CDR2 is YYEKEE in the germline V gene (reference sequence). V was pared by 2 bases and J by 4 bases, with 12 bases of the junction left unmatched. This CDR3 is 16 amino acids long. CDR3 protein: CASSFSYLNRGYEQYF. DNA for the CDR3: TGTGCCAGCAGCTTCTCTTACCTAAACAGGGGTTACGAGCAGTACTTC.

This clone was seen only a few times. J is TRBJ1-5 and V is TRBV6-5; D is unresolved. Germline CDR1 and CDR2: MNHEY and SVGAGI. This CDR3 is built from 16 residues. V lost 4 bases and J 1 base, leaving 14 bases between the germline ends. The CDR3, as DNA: TGTGCCAGCAGTTCGAGACCTGGCAGGAGCAATCAGCCCCAGCATTTT. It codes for CASSSRPGRSNQPQHF.

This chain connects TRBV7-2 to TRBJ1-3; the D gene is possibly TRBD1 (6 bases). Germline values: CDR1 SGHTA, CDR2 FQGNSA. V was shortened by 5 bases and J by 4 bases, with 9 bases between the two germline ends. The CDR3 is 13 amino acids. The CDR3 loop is CASSRTEGNTIYF. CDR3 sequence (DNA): TGTGCCAGCAGCAGGACAGAAGGAAACACCATATATTTT.

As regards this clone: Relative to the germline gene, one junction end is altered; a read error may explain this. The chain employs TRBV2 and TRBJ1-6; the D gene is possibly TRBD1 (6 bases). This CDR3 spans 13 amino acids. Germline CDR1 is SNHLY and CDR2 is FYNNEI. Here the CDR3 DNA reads TGTGCCAGCAGTGAAGAGTCAGGGGCCGATGTCAACTTT. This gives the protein CASSEESGADVNF.

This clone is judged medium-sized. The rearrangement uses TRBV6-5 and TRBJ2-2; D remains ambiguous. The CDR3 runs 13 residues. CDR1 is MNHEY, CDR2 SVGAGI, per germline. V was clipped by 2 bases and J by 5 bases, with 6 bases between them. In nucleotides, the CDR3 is TGTGCCAGCAGTTACCAGGCTACCGGGGAGCTGTTTTTT. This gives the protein CASSYQATGELFF.

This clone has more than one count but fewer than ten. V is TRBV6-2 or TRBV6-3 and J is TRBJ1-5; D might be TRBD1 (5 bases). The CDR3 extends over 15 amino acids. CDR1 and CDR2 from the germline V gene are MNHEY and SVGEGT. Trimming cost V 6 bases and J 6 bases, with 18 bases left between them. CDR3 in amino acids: CASSTPRGVSQPQHF. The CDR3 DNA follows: TGTGCCAGCAGCACCCCGAGGGGAGTGAGTCAGCCCCAGCATTTT.

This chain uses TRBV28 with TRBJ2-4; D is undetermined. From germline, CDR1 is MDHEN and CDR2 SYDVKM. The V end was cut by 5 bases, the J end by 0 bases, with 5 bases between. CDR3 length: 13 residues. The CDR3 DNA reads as TGTGCCAGCAGTGAGGCAGCCAAAAACATTCAGTACTTC. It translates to CASSEAAKNIQYF.

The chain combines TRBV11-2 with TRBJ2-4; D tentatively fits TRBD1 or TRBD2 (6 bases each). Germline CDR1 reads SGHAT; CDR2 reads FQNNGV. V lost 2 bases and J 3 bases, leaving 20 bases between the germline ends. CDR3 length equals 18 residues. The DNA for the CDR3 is TGTGCCAGCAGCTTATTCTCTTCCGGGGGCCTGGGCAAAAACATTCAGTACTTC. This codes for CASSLFSSGGLGKNIQYF.

CDR3: CARSLGSLGELFF. The CDR3, as DNA: TGTGCCAGAAGCTTGGGTTCCCTCGGGGAGCTGTTTTTT. The genes are TRBV5-3 and TRBJ2-2, with unresolved D. TRBV5-3 is placed among ORFs of uncertain function. The length of the CDR3 is 13 residues. Trimming pared 0 bases from V and 7 bases from J, leaving 7 bases between.

The chain's CDR3 is CASSSDRGPRYF. The DNA for the CDR3 is TGTGCCAGCAGCTCTGACAGGGGGCCGAGGTACTTC. The rearrangement joins TRBV11-2 to TRBJ2-7; 10 bases match TRBD1. The germline CDR1 and CDR2 sequences are SGHAT and FQNNGV. Losses at the gene ends were 4 bases for V and 12 bases for J; bases not matched to a gene: 6. The CDR3 contains 12 residues.

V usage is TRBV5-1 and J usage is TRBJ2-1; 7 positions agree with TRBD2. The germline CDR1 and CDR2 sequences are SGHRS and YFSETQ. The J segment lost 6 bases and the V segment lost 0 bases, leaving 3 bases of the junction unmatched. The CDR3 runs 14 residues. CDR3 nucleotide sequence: TGCGCCAGCAGCTTGGATGCTAGCGGCAATGAGCAGTTCTTC. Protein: CASSLDASGNEQFF.

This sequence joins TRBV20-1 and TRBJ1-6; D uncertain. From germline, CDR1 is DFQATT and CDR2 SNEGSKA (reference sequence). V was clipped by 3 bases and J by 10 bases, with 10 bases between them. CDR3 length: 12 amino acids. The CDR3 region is CSASSWGSPLHF. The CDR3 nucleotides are TGCAGTGCTAGTAGTTGGGGATCACCCCTCCACTTT.

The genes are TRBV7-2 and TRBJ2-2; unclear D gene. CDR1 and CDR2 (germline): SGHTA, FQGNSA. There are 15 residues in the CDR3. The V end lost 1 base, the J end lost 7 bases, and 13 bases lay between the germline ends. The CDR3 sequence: CASSLVTRSGGELFF. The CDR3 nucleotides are TGTGCCAGCAGCTTAGTAACGAGGTCTGGCGGGGAGCTGTTTTTT.

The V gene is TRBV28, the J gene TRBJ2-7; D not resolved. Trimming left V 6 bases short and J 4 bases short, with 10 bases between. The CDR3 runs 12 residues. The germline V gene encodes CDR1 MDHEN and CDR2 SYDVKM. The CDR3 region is CASSPLGYEQYF. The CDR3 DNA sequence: TGTGCCAGCAGCCCCCTAGGTTACGAGCAGTACTTC.

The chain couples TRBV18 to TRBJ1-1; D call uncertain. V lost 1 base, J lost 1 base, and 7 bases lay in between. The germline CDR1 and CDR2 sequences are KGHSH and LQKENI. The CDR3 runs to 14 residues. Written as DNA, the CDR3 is TGTGCCAGCTCACCACAGCGGGGGAACACTGAAGCTTTCTTT. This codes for CASSPQRGNTEAFF. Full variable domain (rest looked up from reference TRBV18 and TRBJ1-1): NAGVMQNPRHLVRRRGQEARLRCSPMKGHSHVYWYRQLPEEGLKFMVYLQKENIIDESGMPKERFSAEFPKEGPSILRIQQVVRGDSAAYFCASSPQRGNTEAFFGQGTRLTVV.

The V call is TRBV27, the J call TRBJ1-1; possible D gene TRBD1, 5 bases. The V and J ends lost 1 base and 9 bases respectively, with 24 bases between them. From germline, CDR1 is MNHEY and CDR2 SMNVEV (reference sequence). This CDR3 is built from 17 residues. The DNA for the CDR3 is TGTGCCAGCAGTTTATTCCCCGTAACCCGGGGGGTGGATCAAGCTTTCTTT. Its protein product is CASSLFPVTRGVDQAFF.

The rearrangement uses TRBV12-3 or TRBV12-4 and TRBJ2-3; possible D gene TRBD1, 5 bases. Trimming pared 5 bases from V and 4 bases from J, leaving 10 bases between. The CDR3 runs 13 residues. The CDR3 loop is CASSLRQPDTQYF. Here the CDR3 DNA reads TGTGCCAGCAGTCTCCGACAGCCAGATACGCAGTATTTT.

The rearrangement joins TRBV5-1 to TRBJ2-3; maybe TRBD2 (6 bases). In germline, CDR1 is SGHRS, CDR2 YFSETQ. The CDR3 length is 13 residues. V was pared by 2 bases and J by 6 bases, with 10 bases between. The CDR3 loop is CASSFTRGDTQYF. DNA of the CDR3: TGCGCCAGCAGCTTCACCCGGGGGGATACGCAGTATTTT.

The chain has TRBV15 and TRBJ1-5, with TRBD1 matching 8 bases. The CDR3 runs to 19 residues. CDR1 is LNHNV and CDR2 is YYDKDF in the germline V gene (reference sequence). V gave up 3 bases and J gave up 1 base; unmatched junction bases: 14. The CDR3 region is CATSRPEGITGGSNQPQHF. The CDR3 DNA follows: TGTGCCACCAGCAGGCCGGAGGGGATTACAGGGGGGAGCAATCAGCCCCAGCATTTT.

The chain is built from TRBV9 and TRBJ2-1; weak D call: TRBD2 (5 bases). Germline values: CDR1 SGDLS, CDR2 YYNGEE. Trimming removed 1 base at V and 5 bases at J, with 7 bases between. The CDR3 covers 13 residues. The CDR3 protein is CASSVTGDNEQFF. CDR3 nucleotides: TGTGCCAGCAGCGTAACCGGGGACAATGAGCAGTTCTTC.

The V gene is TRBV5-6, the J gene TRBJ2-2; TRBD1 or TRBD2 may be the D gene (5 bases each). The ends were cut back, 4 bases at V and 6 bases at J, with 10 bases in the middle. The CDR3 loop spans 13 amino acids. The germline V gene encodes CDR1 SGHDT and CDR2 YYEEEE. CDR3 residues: CASSRDASGELFF. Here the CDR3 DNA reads TGTGCCAGCAGCCGGGACGCATCCGGGGAGCTGTTTTTT. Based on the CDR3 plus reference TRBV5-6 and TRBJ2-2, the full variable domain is DAGVTQSPTHLIKTRGQQVTLRCSPKSGHDTVSWYQQALGQGPQFIFQYYEEEERQRGNFPDRFSGHQFPNYSSELNVNALLLGDSALYLCASSRDASGELFFGEGSRLTVL.

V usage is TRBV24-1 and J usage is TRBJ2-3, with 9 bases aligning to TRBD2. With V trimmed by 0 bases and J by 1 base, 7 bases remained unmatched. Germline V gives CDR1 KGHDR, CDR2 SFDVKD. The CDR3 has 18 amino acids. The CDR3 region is CATSDLQVSGGGTDTQYF. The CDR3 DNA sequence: TGTGCCACCAGTGATTTGCAGGTTAGCGGGGGAGGCACAGATACGCAGTATTTT.